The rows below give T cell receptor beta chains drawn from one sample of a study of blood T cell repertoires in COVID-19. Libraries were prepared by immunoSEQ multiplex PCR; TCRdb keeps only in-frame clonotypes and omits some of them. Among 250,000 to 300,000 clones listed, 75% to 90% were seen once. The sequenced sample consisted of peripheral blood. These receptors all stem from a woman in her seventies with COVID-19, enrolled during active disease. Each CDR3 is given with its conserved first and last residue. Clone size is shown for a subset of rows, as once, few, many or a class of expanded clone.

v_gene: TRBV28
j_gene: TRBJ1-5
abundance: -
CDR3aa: CASSFLTGDSGGKHF

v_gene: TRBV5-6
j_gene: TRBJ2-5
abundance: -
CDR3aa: CASSLNDRGWETQYF

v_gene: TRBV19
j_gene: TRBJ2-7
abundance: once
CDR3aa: CASSIGGGTYEQYF

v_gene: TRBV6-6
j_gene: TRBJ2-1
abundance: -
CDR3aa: CASSYGGTGPNREQFF

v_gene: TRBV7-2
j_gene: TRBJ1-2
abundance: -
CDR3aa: CASSGDRGKANYGYTF

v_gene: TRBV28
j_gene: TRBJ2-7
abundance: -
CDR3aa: CASRVGGASGSSYEQYF

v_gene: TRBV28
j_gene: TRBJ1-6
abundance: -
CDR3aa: CASTLGGFNSPLHF

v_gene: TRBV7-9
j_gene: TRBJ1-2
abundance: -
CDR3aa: CASSLVGQGMWGYTF

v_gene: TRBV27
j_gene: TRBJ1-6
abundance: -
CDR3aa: CASSYTTNSPLHF

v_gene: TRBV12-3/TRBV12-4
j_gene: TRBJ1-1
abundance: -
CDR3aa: CASRGDSEAFF

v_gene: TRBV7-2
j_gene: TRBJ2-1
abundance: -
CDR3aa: CASSFVAGGQGNEQFF

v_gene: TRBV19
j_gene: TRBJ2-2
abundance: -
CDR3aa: CASSIQGVNTGELFF

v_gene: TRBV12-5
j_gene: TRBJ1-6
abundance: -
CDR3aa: CASGFPSFSGQGTEGRWDSPLHF

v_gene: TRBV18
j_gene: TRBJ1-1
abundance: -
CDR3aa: CASSPWGNEAFF

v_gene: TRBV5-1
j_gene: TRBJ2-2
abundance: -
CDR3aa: CASSRQGGTGELFF

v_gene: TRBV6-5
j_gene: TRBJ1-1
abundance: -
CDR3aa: CASSSFWTVRNTEAFF

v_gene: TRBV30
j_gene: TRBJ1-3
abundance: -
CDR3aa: CAWARSGNTIYF

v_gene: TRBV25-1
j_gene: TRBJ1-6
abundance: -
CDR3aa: CASRFYENSPLHF

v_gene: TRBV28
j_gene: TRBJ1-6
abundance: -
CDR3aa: CASSLSRTGYDNSPLHF

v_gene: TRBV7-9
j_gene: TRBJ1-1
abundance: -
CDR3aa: CASSPRTGEMNTEAFF

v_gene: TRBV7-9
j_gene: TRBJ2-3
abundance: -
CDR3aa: CASSLGQGNRGTDTQYF

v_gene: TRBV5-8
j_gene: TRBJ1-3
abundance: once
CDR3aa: CASSAGTSSGNTIYF

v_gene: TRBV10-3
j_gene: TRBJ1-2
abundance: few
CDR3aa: CAIRPGTGDGYTF

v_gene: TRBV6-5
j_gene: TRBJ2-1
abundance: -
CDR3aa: CATPRGNEQFF

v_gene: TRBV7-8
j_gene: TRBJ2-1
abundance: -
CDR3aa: CASSLRREGVYNEQFF

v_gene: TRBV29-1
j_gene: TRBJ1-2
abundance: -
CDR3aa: CITRTGHGYGYTF

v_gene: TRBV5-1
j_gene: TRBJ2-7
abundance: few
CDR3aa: CASSLEGHVSYEQYF

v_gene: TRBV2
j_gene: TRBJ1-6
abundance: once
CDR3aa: CASRDRRSPLHF

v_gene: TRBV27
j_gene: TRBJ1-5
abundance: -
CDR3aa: CASSWGRSNQPQHF

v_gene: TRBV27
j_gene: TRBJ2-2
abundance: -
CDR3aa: CASSLGTGAGELFF

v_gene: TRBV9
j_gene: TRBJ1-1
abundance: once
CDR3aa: CASSQDQGGDGYDTEAFF

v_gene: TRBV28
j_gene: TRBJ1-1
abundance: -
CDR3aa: CASSFSHTEAFF

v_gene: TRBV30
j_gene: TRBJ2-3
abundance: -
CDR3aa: CAWSPQRPTDTQYF

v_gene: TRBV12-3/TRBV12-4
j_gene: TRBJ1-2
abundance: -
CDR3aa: CASNQGAYGYTF

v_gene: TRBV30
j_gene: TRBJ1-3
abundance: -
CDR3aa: CAWSVAGGITGNTIYF

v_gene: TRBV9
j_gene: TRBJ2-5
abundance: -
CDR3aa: CASSVGGTSGATQYF

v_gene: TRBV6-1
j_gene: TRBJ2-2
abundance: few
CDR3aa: CASSEALAGSVGTGELFF

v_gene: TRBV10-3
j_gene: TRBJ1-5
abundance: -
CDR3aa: CAISVGFGTGVQPQHF

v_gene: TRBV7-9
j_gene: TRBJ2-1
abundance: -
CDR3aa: CASSPSGTLVYNEQFF

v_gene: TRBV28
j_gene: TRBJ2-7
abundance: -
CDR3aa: CASTLAAGEQYF

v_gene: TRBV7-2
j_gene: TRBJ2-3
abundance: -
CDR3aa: CASSLDSGGSTDTQYF

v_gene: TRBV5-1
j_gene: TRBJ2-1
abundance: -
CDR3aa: CASSLGSGLAGGNEQFF

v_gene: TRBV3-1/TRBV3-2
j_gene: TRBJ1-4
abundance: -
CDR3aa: CASSQGGRGNEKLFF

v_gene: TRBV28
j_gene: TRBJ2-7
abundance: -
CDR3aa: CASSPTDYEQYF

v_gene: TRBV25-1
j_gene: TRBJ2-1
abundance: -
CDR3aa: CASATRQGGHEQFF

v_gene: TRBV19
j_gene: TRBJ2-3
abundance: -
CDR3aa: CASDRGRQDTQYF

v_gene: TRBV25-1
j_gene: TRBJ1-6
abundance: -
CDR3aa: CASSEYYSGLGRSPLHF

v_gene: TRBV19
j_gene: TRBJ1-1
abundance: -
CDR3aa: CASSTDRINTEAFF

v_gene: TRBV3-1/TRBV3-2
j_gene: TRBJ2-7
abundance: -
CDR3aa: CASSQSYYEQYF

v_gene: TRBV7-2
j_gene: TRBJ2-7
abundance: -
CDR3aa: CASSLGGTSGVTYEQYF

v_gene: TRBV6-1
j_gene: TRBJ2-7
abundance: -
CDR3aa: CASSEYPRVVSYEQYF

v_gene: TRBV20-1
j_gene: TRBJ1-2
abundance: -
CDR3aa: CSQREGYTF

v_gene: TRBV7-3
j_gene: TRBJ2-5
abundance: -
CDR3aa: CASSLIVGETQYF

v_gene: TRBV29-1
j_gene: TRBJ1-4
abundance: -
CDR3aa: CSGTPGQSNEKLFF

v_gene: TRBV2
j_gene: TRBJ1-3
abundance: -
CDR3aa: CASSQDILSGNTIYF

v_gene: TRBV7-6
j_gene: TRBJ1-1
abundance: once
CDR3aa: CASSSQGAGNTEAFF

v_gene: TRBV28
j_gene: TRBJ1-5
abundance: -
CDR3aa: CASSLEVSGGNQPQHF

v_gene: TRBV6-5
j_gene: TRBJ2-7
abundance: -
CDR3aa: CASREPGQGMDEQYF